The present T cell receptor (beta chain) was sequenced within a study of blood T cell repertoires in COVID-19. At the level of the study: Specimens from acute and convalescent COVID-19 originated in the United States, Italy and Spain. The cDNA or gDNA used as material had been derived from T cells, B-cell-depleted T cells, or PBMCs.

Methods used by the authors: Counts of nucleated cells, estimated from reference gene primer amplification, were obtained. This table comes from immunoSEQ multiplex PCR, and its TCRdb copy is limited to in-frame clones, with some not included. For V, J and clone size, that table is used; D and trimming come from the DNA. The sample lists about 64,000 clones; roughly 91% were seen once. The CDR3 totals 15 residues. Germline V gene data show CDR1 as SEHNR and CDR2 as FQNEAQ (reference sequence). V gave up 6 bases and J gave up 3 bases; unmatched junction bases: 5. The origin of this receptor is a human donor in a cohort sampled during active COVID-19. V usage is TRBV7-9 and J usage is TRBJ1-3; the match to TRBD1 covers 10 bases. The sequenced sample consisted of peripheral blood. Here the CDR3 DNA reads TGTGCCAGCAGGGGACAGGGGATGGTTGGAAACACCATATATTTT. It codes for CASRGQGMVGNTIYF.